One sample yielded the 29 T cell receptor beta chains listed below, sequenced in a study of Graves' ophthalmopathy and Graves' hyperthyroidism. For repertoire sequencing, the TCR beta CDR3 regions were amplified from RNA transcripts. In the first round, RT-PCR was carried out with HTBI primers, and a multiplex PCR formed the second round. TCRdb re-called the multiplex PCR reads with MiXCR, one entry per CDR3 protein. Here the sample spans some 380,000 distinct CDR3 sequences, just over 15% being singletons. The specimen was peripheral blood. The source of these receptors is a woman between 18 and 29 years old with stable Graves' hyperthyroidism.

This clonotype showed up many times. V is TRBV2 and J is TRBJ2-2, with 9 bases fitting TRBD2. The germline gives CDR1 SNHLY, CDR2 FYNNEI. This CDR3 is built from 17 residues. The V and J ends lost 4 bases and 3 bases, in that order; junction bases with no gene match: 9. The CDR3 region has the DNA TGTGCCAGCAGTGTACCGCGGAGCGGGGGGTACACCGGGGAGCTGTTTTTT. It codes for CASSVPRSGGYTGELFF.

This clonotype has a count of ten or more. In DNA form, the CDR3 reads TGTGCCAGCAGTTCAGTATACGAGCAGTACTTC. This gives the protein CASSSVYEQYF. The chain has TRBV7-2 and TRBJ2-7; D call uncertain. The length of the CDR3 is 11 residues. Germline V gene data show CDR1 as SGHTA and CDR2 as FQGNSA. Between the trimmed V and J ends, which lost 6 bases and 4 bases, there was a span of 7 bases.

This clonotype was recorded many times. The rearrangement uses TRBV6-1 and TRBJ1-1, with D tentatively TRBD1 (6 bases). Trimming removed 2 bases from V and 10 bases from J, with 14 bases in between. Germline assignment: CDR1 MNHNS and CDR2 SASEGT. The length of the CDR3 is 13 residues. The CDR3 DNA follows: TGTGCCAGCAGTGAACAGGGGTCCGGCCCAGCTTTCTTT. Its translation: CASSEQGSGPAFF.

This clonotype was picked up many times. The CDR3 spells CASSFDRHYEQYF. The CDR3 DNA reads as TGTGCCAGCAGTTTTGACAGACACTACGAGCAGTACTTC. This rearrangement joins TRBV12-3 or TRBV12-4 to TRBJ2-7; D might be TRBD1 (5 bases). Trimming left V 3 bases short and J 3 bases short, with 9 bases between. The CDR3 loop spans 13 amino acids.

This clonotype appeared many times. The CDR3 sequence: CASRQPGNTGELFF. CDR3 nucleotides: TGTGCCAGCAGGCAACCAGGGAACACCGGGGAGCTGTTTTTT. The V gene is TRBV2, the J gene TRBJ2-2, with D unclear. Trimming removed 6 bases at V and 1 base at J, with 9 bases between. This CDR3 region has 14 residues. Germline values: CDR1 SNHLY, CDR2 FYNNEI.

In this sample, this clonotype turned up many times. V gene TRBV12-3 or TRBV12-4 combines with J gene TRBJ1-2; 8 bases line up with TRBD1. V lost 5 bases to trimming and J lost 8 bases; unmatched junction nucleotides: 10. The length of the CDR3 is 14 residues. The CDR3 DNA is TGTGCCAGCAGTCCGGACAGGGAGGTTAGCGGCTACACCTTC. This encodes CASSPDREVSGYTF.

This clonotype was seen a handful of times. This chain uses TRBV19 with TRBJ1-1, with unresolved D. Germline CDR1 is LNHDA and CDR2 is SQIVND (reference sequence). The CDR3 sequence is 13 residues long. V was clipped by 3 bases and J by 4 bases, with 9 bases between them. The CDR3 region has the DNA TGTGCCAGTAGTATCCCGGGTTTCACTGAAGCTTTCTTT. Translation: CASSIPGFTEAFF.

This clonotype was recorded at least ten times. The gene calls are TRBV7-2 and TRBJ1-2; maybe TRBD1 (6 bases). Germline CDR1 and CDR2: SGHTA and FQGNSA. The CDR3 contains 15 residues. Between the trimmed V and J ends, which lost 5 bases and 4 bases, there was a span of 17 bases. CDR3 bases: TGTGCCAGCAGCCCCGAGACAGGCGGGAGCTATGGCTACACCTTC. It is translated as CASSPETGGSYGYTF. Full variable domain (missing parts from reference TRBV7-2 and TRBJ1-2): GAGVSQSPSNKVTEKGKDVELRCDPISGHTALYWYRQSLGQGLEFLIYFQGNSAPDKSGLPSDRFSAERTGGSVSTLTIQRTQQEDSAVYLCASSPETGGSYGYTFGSGTRLTVV.

This clonotype came up many times. The genes are TRBV19 and TRBJ1-1, with D unresolved. The germline gives CDR1 LNHDA, CDR2 SQIVND (reference sequence). Trimming took 3 bases from V and 4 from J, leaving 9 bases between them. The CDR3 is 13 residues long. Here the CDR3 reads CASSISELTEAFF. CDR3 in DNA: TGTGCCAGTAGTATCTCAGAACTCACTGAAGCTTTCTTT. The variable domain in full, with the rest retrieved from reference TRBV19 and TRBJ1-1, is DGGITQSPKYLFRKEGQNVTLSCEQNLNHDAMYWYRQDPGQGLRLIYYSQIVNDFQKGDIAEGYSVSREKKESFPLTVTSAQKNPTAFYLCASSISELTEAFFGQGTRLTVV.

This clonotype was seen at least ten times. This rearrangement joins TRBV6-2 or TRBV6-3 to TRBJ2-7, with a tentative D call TRBD1 (6 bases). Germline CDR1 reads MNHEY; CDR2 reads SVGEGT. This CDR3 spans 14 amino acids. The V end was cut by 8 bases, the J end by 2 bases, with 16 bases between. CDR3 DNA: TGTGCCAGCGCTCGAACAGGGATTGCCTACGAGCAGTACTTC. Translated, it gives CASARTGIAYEQYF.

A note on this clonotype: The junction shows a germline mismatch at one end, possibly a read error. The J gene is TRBJ1-3, the V gene TRBV12-3 or TRBV12-4; no clear D. This CDR3 comprises 14 residues. The CDR3 sequence is CATSCILTGNTIYF. The CDR3 nucleotides are TGTGCCACCAGTTGCATCCTGACTGGAAACACCATATATTTT.

This clonotype was detected a few times. Being one base from a much bigger clone, this may be a read error. The rearrangement joins TRBV4-1 to TRBJ2-5; D unclear. This CDR3 comprises 13 residues. The germline V gene has CDR1 MGHRA and CDR2 YSYEKL. CDR3 residues: CASSQVVQETRYF. In nucleotides, the CDR3 is TGCGCCAGCAGCCAAGTAGTTCAGGAGACCCGGTACTTC.

The chain employs TRBV12-3 or TRBV12-4 and TRBJ2-5; TRBD1 might be the D (5 bases). The CDR3 length is 13 residues. Trimming removed 6 bases from V and 2 bases from J, with 10 bases in between. The CDR3 nucleotides are TGTGCCAGCAGCTGGGGCACTCAAGAGACCCAGTACTTC. Its protein is CASSWGTQETQYF.

This clonotype was counted ten times or more. V is TRBV6-2 or TRBV6-3 and J is TRBJ2-7, with 7 bases that match TRBD1. Trimming removed 6 bases from V and 7 bases from J; junction bases left unmatched: 12. The CDR3 contains 14 residues. From germline, CDR1 is MNHEY and CDR2 SVGEGT. The CDR3 loop is CASRPGTAPWEQYF. In nucleotides, the CDR3 is TGTGCCAGCAGACCAGGGACAGCCCCGTGGGAGCAGTACTTC.

This clonotype came up many times. The chain uses TRBV7-2 and TRBJ1-1, with D uncertain. V was shortened by 7 bases and J by 7 bases, with 10 bases between the two germline ends. This CDR3 region has 11 residues. Germline V gene sequence: CDR1 SGHTA, CDR2 FQGNSA. As DNA, the CDR3 is TGTGCCAGCACTAGCGCCTTTGAAGCTTTCTTT. It translates to CASTSAFEAFF.

This clonotype was recorded many times. V and J are TRBV6-1 and TRBJ1-6; D is undetermined. V lost 6 bases and J 7 bases, leaving 16 bases between the germline ends. Per germline, CDR1 MNHNS and CDR2 SASEGT. The CDR3 totals 15 residues. This CDR3 is CASRNGEVQNSPLHF. Here the CDR3 DNA reads TGTGCCAGCAGAAATGGGGAGGTACAGAATTCACCCCTCCACTTT.

This clonotype was counted at least ten times. This sequence joins TRBV11-2 and TRBJ1-1; D gene uncertain. This CDR3 has 12 residues. Germline CDR1 and CDR2: SGHAT and FQNNGV. V lost 2 bases and J lost 8, with 9 bases in between. The CDR3: CASSLPWLEAFF. CDR3 nucleotide sequence: TGTGCCAGCAGCTTACCGTGGCTGGAAGCTTTCTTT.

Many counts were recorded for this clonotype. The rearrangement uses TRBV2 and TRBJ1-5, with D possibly being TRBD1 (5 bases). This CDR3 is 16 amino acids long. The germline gives CDR1 SNHLY, CDR2 FYNNEI. V lost 0 bases and J 6 bases, leaving 15 bases between the germline ends. CDR3 amino acids: CASSEAPPGGSQPQHF. CDR3 bases: TGTGCCAGCAGTGAAGCTCCGCCCGGGGGAAGTCAGCCCCAGCATTTT.

This clonotype has a count of ten or more. The chain uses TRBV6-1 and TRBJ2-5; unclear D gene. The CDR3 spans 12 residues. Trimming left V 3 bases short and J 3 bases short, with 5 bases between. Looked up from germline, CDR1 is MNHNS and CDR2 is SASEGT. CDR3 sequence (DNA): TGTGCCAGCAGTGATGTTAAAGAGACCCAGTACTTC. Translating gives CASSDVKETQYF.

V usage is TRBV6-1 and J usage is TRBJ1-6; D is unclear. Germline V gene data show CDR1 as MNHNS and CDR2 as SASEGT. The CDR3 totals 15 residues. The germline V and J ends were trimmed by 6 bases and 10 bases, with 19 bases remaining between them. As DNA, the CDR3 is TGTGCCAGCAGGGGCCCAGGAGTCGGAATATCACCCCTCCACTTT. It codes for CASRGPGVGISPLHF.

This clonotype was seen ten or more times. The V gene is TRBV20-1, the J gene TRBJ2-2; a possible D gene is TRBD1 (5 bases). Deletions cut 5 bases from V and 1 base from J, with 14 bases between. The length of the CDR3 is 15 residues. Germline V gives CDR1 DFQATT, CDR2 SNEGSKA (reference sequence). Here the CDR3 reads CSAPQAGRNTGELFF. In DNA form, the CDR3 reads TGCAGTGCTCCACAGGCCGGCAGGAACACCGGGGAGCTGTTTTTT.

This clonotype was seen a few times. The junction departs from the called germline gene at one end, perhaps through a read error. V is TRBV27 and J is TRBJ1-1, with D tentatively TRBD1 (5 bases). The CDR3 is 15 amino acids. Germline loops: CDR1 MNHEY, CDR2 SMNVEV (reference sequence). CDR3 bases: TGTGCCAGCAGCCCCCTCGGACTGGGGCACACTGGAGCTTTCTTT. It specifies CASSPLGLGHTGAFF.

This clonotype was seen repeatedly, ten times or more. The chain employs TRBV12-3 or TRBV12-4 and TRBJ2-7; 7 nucleotides match TRBD1. The J segment lost 5 bases and the V segment lost 7 bases, leaving 11 bases of the junction unmatched. This CDR3 has 14 residues. CDR3: CASTSGTAVHEQYF. Here the CDR3 DNA reads TGTGCCAGCACCTCCGGGACAGCGGTACACGAGCAGTACTTC.

The chain combines TRBV7-9 with TRBJ1-6; D is uncertain. This CDR3 contains 15 residues. Germline values: CDR1 SEHNR, CDR2 FQNEAQ (reference sequence). V was pared by 3 bases and J by 7 bases, with 13 bases between. The CDR3 is CASSFRGPENSPLHF. CDR3 in DNA: TGTGCCAGCAGCTTCCGAGGACCGGAGAATTCACCCCTCCACTTT.

Many counts were recorded for this clonotype. The V gene is TRBV6-5, the J gene TRBJ1-5; D unclear. This CDR3 spans 15 amino acids. Germline assignment: CDR1 MNHEY and CDR2 SVGAGI. The V and J ends lost 0 bases and 2 bases respectively, with 8 bases between them. In nucleotides, the CDR3 is TGTGCCAGCAGTTACTCGCCCACGGGCAATCAGCCCCAGCATTTT. Residues: CASSYSPTGNQPQHF.

In its sample, this clonotype was seen many times. The rearrangement uses TRBV4-1 and TRBJ1-1; the D is unclear. Germline V gene lookup returns CDR1 MGHRA and CDR2 YSYEKL. Trimming shortened V by 1 base and J by 5 bases, and 8 bases separated the two germline ends. There are 13 residues in the CDR3. The DNA of the CDR3 is TGCGCCAGCAGCCAAGTTAAGAGTACTGAAGCTTTCTTT. Translation: CASSQVKSTEAFF.

At least ten counts were recorded for this clonotype. The chain combines TRBV10-3 with TRBJ1-5; TRBD1 agrees at 9 bases. CDR3 length: 15 residues. Germline V gene sequence: CDR1 ENHRY, CDR2 SYGVKD. J lost 5 bases, V lost 11 bases, and 13 bases had no gene match. CDR3 nucleotides: TGTGCCGACAAACGGGACAGGGTAGTCGATCAGCCCCAGCATTTT. This gives the protein CADKRDRVVDQPQHF.

V gene TRBV7-3 combines with J gene TRBJ2-2, with a possible D match to TRBD1 (5 bases). V lost 1 base, J lost 0 bases, and 18 bases lay in between. Looked up from germline, CDR1 is SGHTA and CDR2 is FQGTGA. This CDR3 is 19 amino acids long. DNA of the CDR3: TGTGCCAGCAGCTTAAAGTTTTCGTTTCAGGGAACGAACACCGGGGAGCTGTTTTTT. Its translation is CASSLKFSFQGTNTGELFF.

This clonotype was counted ten times or more. The chain links TRBV12-3 or TRBV12-4 to TRBJ1-1, with 10 bases matching TRBD1. CDR3 length: 16 amino acids. The trim removed 6 bases at V and 2 bases at J, leaving 9 bases unmatched. The DNA of the CDR3 is TGTGCCAGCAGGAGGGAGACAGGGGGCCGTAACACTGAAGCTTTCTTT. Protein: CASRRETGGRNTEAFF.